These T cell receptor beta chains were read from a single sample in a study of T cells after yellow fever vaccination. TCRdb ran MiXCR on the 5' RACE reads and lists one entry per CDR3 protein. This table holds about 300,000 distinct CDR3 sequences, roughly 7% found once. Sequencing used PBMCs, obtained about 49 days after the first yellow fever vaccination. Receptor source: a man between 18 and 35 years old who received the YFV17D yellow fever vaccine. Both conserved end residues are part of each CDR3. The D gene is left open where the match is weak. Expanded clones are given a class, and other clones once, few, many or no size at all.

size: many; V: TRBV24-1; J: TRBJ2-1; D: .; DNA: TGTGCCACCAGTGACCCAAGCGGGGAGCAGTTCTTC; CDR3: CATSDPSGEQFF
size: few; V: TRBV6-5; J: TRBJ2-3; D: TRBD1; DNA: TGTGCCAGCAGTTTTCCGACAGGGGGCTACGTTACGCAGTATTTT; CDR3: CASSFPTGGYVTQYF
size: .; V: TRBV6-2/TRBV6-3; J: TRBJ2-7; D: TRBD2; DNA: TGTGCCAGCAGCGACCCGACTAGCGGGGGACCGTACGAGCAGTACTTC; CDR3: CASSDPTSGGPYEQYF
size: few; V: TRBV29-1; J: TRBJ2-5; D: .; DNA: TGCAGCGTTGGCCGGACAGTAGAGACCCAGTACTTC; CDR3: CSVGRTVETQYF
size: many; V: TRBV10-2; J: TRBJ2-7; D: .; DNA: TGCGCCAGCCTAGAGGGCGGCGAGCAGTACTTC; CDR3: CASLEGGEQYF
size: .; V: TRBV5-1; J: TRBJ2-3; D: .; DNA: TGCGCCAGCAGCCCTACCCCCGGGACACCCGGCGCAGATACGCAGTATTTT; CDR3: CASSPTPGTPGADTQYF
size: many; V: TRBV5-1; J: TRBJ2-2; D: .; DNA: TGCGCCAGCAGCGCTACCTCGAACACCGGGGAGCTGTTTTTT; CDR3: CASSATSNTGELFF
size: many; V: TRBV27; J: TRBJ2-4; D: .; DNA: TGTGCCAGCAGGAGGGCTTCGGCCAAAAACATTCAGTACTTC; CDR3: CASRRASAKNIQYF
size: few; V: TRBV20-1; J: TRBJ2-5; D: .; DNA: TGCAGTGCTAGAATGGGGGGCCGAGAGACCCAGTACTTC; CDR3: CSARMGGRETQYF
size: .; V: TRBV6-5; J: TRBJ2-3; D: .; DNA: TGTGCCAGCAGTTACTCGAGATTCGGGCAGGCAGGGGATACGCAGTATTTT; CDR3: CASSYSRFGQAGDTQYF
size: .; V: TRBV15; J: TRBJ2-5; D: TRBD1; DNA: TGTGCCACCAGCACCTGGGACAGGGGGCGAGAGACCCAGTACTTC; CDR3: CATSTWDRGRETQYF
size: .; V: TRBV18; J: TRBJ2-1; D: TRBD2; DNA: TGTGCCAGCTCACCTGTAGCGGGGGATAATGAGCAGTTCTTC; CDR3: CASSPVAGDNEQFF
size: .; V: TRBV5-1; J: TRBJ2-5; D: .; DNA: TGCGCCAGCAGCTTTGTGGGAATCCAAGAGACCCAGTACTTC; CDR3: CASSFVGIQETQYF
size: .; V: TRBV10-3; J: TRBJ2-5; D: TRBD1; DNA: TGTGCCATAGCAGGGGGACAAGAGACCCAGTACTTC; CDR3: CAIAGGQETQYF
size: few; V: TRBV5-1; J: TRBJ1-1; D: TRBD1; DNA: TGCGCCAGCCAGGGGGAGGGGAACACTGAAGCTTTCTTT; CDR3: CASQGEGNTEAFF
size: few; V: TRBV7-9; J: TRBJ1-2; D: .; DNA: TGTGCCAGCAGCTTGAACTGGGAGAACTATGGCTACACCTTC; CDR3: CASSLNWENYGYTF
size: .; V: TRBV4-3; J: TRBJ1-2; D: .; DNA: TGCGCCAGCAGCCTGGGGGGAGGCCTCACGGACGACTATGGCTACACCTTC; CDR3: CASSLGGGLTDDYGYTF
size: many; V: TRBV4-1; J: TRBJ2-1; D: TRBD2; DNA: TGCGCCAGCAGCCAAGGGCTAGCGGACTCCTACAATGAGCAGTTCTTC; CDR3: CASSQGLADSYNEQFF
size: .; V: TRBV3-1; J: TRBJ2-7; D: TRBD2; DNA: TGTGCCTCCTGCCAAGATCCCGGGACTAGCTACGAGCAGTACTTC; CDR3: CASCQDPGTSYEQYF
size: .; V: TRBV11-2; J: TRBJ1-4; D: .; DNA: TGTGCCAGCAGCTTAGCCCCCAACTGGGCCCCCGAAAAACTGTTTTTT; CDR3: CASSLAPNWAPEKLFF